This T cell receptor (beta chain) was captured in a study of blood T cell repertoires in COVID-19. Authors' data handling: Amplification of reference gene primers was used by the study to estimate nucleated cell counts. Profiling relied on immunoSEQ multiplex PCR, and the TCRdb table lists in-frame clones only, not all of them. D and trimming come from the DNA, and the V and J calls and clone size come from that table. Among about 290,000 clones, about nine tenths were seen once, and the ten largest hold less than 0.95%. The clonotype was recovered from a woman in her 40s who had recovered from COVID-19. Sequenced sample: peripheral blood.

In nucleotides, the CDR3 is TGTGCCAGTATGTACAGGGTTCCGAACACCGGGGAGCTGTTTTTT. As protein: CASMYRVPNTGELFF. The chain couples TRBV19 to TRBJ2-2; D may be TRBD1 (6 bases). The V end was cut by 7 bases, the J end by 0 bases, with 12 bases between. The CDR3 covers 15 residues. The germline CDR1 and CDR2 sequences are LNHDA and SQIVND (reference sequence).